This T cell receptor beta chain was obtained from a study of T cells after yellow fever vaccination. Across the study: Fractions of limited cellularity were prepared by means of SMART-Seq v4 Ultra Low Input. Study conclusions and caveats: Compared with primary, the secondary response was weaker and peaked at day 5, not 15. Within FACS-sorted repertoires, abundant clonotypes contaminating from the bulk population could be present.

Many counts were recorded for this clonotype. Its antigen is as yet unknown. In making TCR cDNA, 5'RACE template switching added a universal primer site and UMIs to it. TCRdb ran MiXCR on the 5' RACE reads and lists one entry per CDR3 protein. This sample has nearly 300,000 distinct CDR3 sequences, with 8.7% found just once. Germline trimming cut 4 bases from V and 4 bases from J; bases unmatched to any gene: 4. This CDR3 is 14 amino acids long. Germline V gene data show CDR1 as MNHEY and CDR2 as SVGAGI. The V and J genes are TRBV6-5 and TRBJ2-5; 9 bases are shared with TRBD2. The material sequenced was CD4+ T cells sorted from PBMCs, taken 5 days after the yellow fever booster vaccination. This clonotype was sampled from a man younger than 30 who received the YFV17D yellow fever vaccine. The CDR3 here is CASSSAGGVETQYF. The CDR3 DNA reads as TGTGCCAGCAGTTCCGCGGGAGGGGTAGAGACCCAGTACTTC.